The T cell receptor (beta chain) under discussion was sequenced for a study of shared clonotypes between healthy human individuals. In replicate PCRs of sorted subsets, roughly 200 ng DNA, approximately 28,000 T cell genomes, was used. Clones were read by immunoSEQ multiplex PCR, and TCRdb kept only the in-frame ones, dropping some. This repertoire shows 2 million to 3 million clones, approximately 90% found once; its top ten account for around 0.14%. This CDR3 has 14 residues. V shed 4 bases and J shed 4 bases, with 14 bases lying between them. Germline CDR1 reads SGHNT; CDR2 reads YYREEE (reference sequence). Negatively enriched CD4+ T cells were divided by CD45RA into naive and memory.

The rearrangement joins TRBV5-4 to TRBJ2-5; D might be TRBD2 (6 bases). This TCR derives from a man aged 18 to 30 in good health. The sample comprised naive CD4+ T cells sorted from blood. Subset defined: CD45RA+ positively selected. The CDR3 bases are TGTGCCAGCAGCCCCAGGGAGGTAGGAGAGACCCAGTACTTC. Encoded protein: CASSPREVGETQYF.